The 21 T cell receptor beta chains below come from one sample, sequenced in a study of naive and memory T cell subsets (dated by TCRdb to between 2016 and 2019). Library method: UMI-ligation and nested PCR. Sequencing used an Illumina MiSeq. An equimolar mix of two oligonucleotides covering both TRBC1 and TRBC2 was used as the beta constant-region primer. The ligated cDNA went through four rounds of PCR with nested alpha and beta constant-region primers together with the SP2 primer. In TCRdb, the public reads were trimmed at Q25 with fastp and aligned with MiXCR, with productive beta chains retained. When rows share a CDR3 protein, they turn into one entry using the most common DNA and genes. Recorded for this sample are 120,000 or so distinct CDR3 sequences; 36% of them occurred a single time. Roughly 0.9% of the sample is held by the ten biggest clonotypes. Sequencing used central memory CD4+ T cells from blood. Explained via the paper, the cell subset or site label denotes: central memory, CD45RA- CD27+. These receptors were collected from a human donor in good health.

This clonotype was observed a single time. V and J are TRBV30 and TRBJ2-5; TRBD2 agrees at 9 bases. The CDR3 is 16 residues long. Trimming took 4 bases from V and 4 from J; bases not matched to a gene: 13. Germline assignment: CDR1 GTSNPN and CDR2 SVGIG (reference sequence). CDR3 nucleotides: TGTGCCTGGACCCAGCGGGAGGTAACCAAACGAGAGACCCAGTACTTC. Protein product: CAWTQREVTKRETQYF.

This clonotype was counted between two and nine times. This chain links TRBV5-1 with TRBJ2-5, with unresolved D. The CDR3 spans 15 residues. Germline V CDR1 and CDR2: SGHRS, YFSETQ. V was shortened by 4 bases and J by 3 bases, with 16 bases between the two germline ends. CDR3 DNA sequence: TGCGCCAGCAGCCGCACCGGGCCAGTCGAAGAGACCCAGTACTTC. Its protein product is CASSRTGPVEETQYF.

The V gene is TRBV12-3 or TRBV12-4, the J gene TRBJ1-1, with 9 bases identical to TRBD1. V shed 7 bases, J shed 2 bases, and the junction held 11 bases outside the gene matches. CDR3 length: 16 residues. CDR3: CASTDPRTGANTEAFF. The CDR3 DNA is TGTGCCAGCACCGACCCGAGGACAGGGGCTAACACTGAAGCTTTCTTT.

The rearrangement uses TRBV6-2 or TRBV6-3 and TRBJ1-2; D gene uncertain. Germline CDR1 and CDR2: MNHEY and SVGEGT. The CDR3 extends over 17 amino acids. V lost 6 bases and J 1 base, leaving 21 bases between the germline ends. The CDR3 nucleotides read TGTGCCAGCAGACGTCGGATCGGGGATCTTTTTAACTATGGCTACACCTTC. Protein sequence: CASRRRIGDLFNYGYTF.

V gene TRBV30 combines with J gene TRBJ1-5, with TRBD1 matching over 7 bases. Germline CDR1 reads GTSNPN; CDR2 reads SVGIG (reference sequence). The CDR3 has 16 amino acids. Trimming at V came to 2 bases and at J to 1 base, leaving 8 bases not matched to a gene. DNA of the CDR3: TGTGCCTGGAGTCGAGACAGGGCGGGGAGCAATCAGCCCCAGCATTTT. It translates to CAWSRDRAGSNQPQHF. Together with reference TRBV30 and TRBJ1-5, the CDR3 gives the full variable domain: SQTIHQWPATLVQPVGSPLSLECTVEGTSNPNLYWYRQAAGRGLQLLFYSVGIGQISSEVPQNLSASRPQDRQFILSSKKLLLSDSGFYLCAWSRDRAGSNQPQHFGDGTRLSIL.

This clonotype was seen at least ten times. The chain employs TRBV20-1 and TRBJ2-7; no definite D call. CDR3 size: 12 residues. Germline V CDR1 and CDR2: DFQATT, SNEGSKA (reference sequence). The V end was cut by 3 bases, the J end by 7 bases, with 13 bases between. CDR3 in DNA: TGCAGTGCTAGTTATGGGGTTAGGGAGCAGTACTTC. It translates to CSASYGVREQYF.

This clonotype was counted many times. The rearrangement joins TRBV19 to TRBJ2-1; TRBD1 matches at 9 bases. This CDR3 has 19 amino acids. Germline V gene lookup returns CDR1 LNHDA and CDR2 SQIVND (reference sequence). Trimming removed 6 bases from V and 2 bases from J; junction bases left unmatched: 17. This CDR3 is CASRGLPGQGTGAYNEQFF. The CDR3 region has the DNA TGTGCCAGTAGGGGACTCCCGGGACAGGGAACGGGTGCCTACAATGAGCAGTTCTTC.

The CDR3 DNA is TGCGCCAGCAGCCCTGGACAGGGGACGATCTACGAGCAGTACTTC. Its translation is CASSPGQGTIYEQYF. The rearrangement joins TRBV5-1 to TRBJ2-7, with 9 bases aligning to TRBD1. The germline V gene encodes CDR1 SGHRS and CDR2 YFSETQ. J was trimmed by 3 bases and V by 4 bases; bases with no gene match: 8. The length of the CDR3 is 15 residues.

This sequence joins TRBV24-1 and TRBJ2-3; D is possibly TRBD1 (6 bases). Deletions cut 4 bases from V and 2 bases from J, with 12 bases between. The CDR3 covers 15 residues. The germline gives CDR1 KGHDR, CDR2 SFDVKD. CDR3 nucleotide sequence: TGTGCCACCAGTGAGTGGACAGCAACCACAGATACGCAGTATTTT. Translating it yields CATSEWTATTDTQYF.

This clonotype was counted only a few times. The chain has TRBV2 and TRBJ2-3, with D possibly TRBD2 on 5 matching bases. V lost 2 bases, J lost 11 bases, and 14 bases lay in between. The CDR3 sequence is 13 residues long. Germline-derived CDR1 and CDR2 are SNHLY and FYNNEI. In DNA form, the CDR3 reads TGTGCCAGCAGTGAAACCACCGGGATCCGGCAGTATTTT. It specifies CASSETTGIRQYF. The complete variable domain, with remaining parts taken from reference TRBV2 and TRBJ2-3, reads EPEVTQTPSHQVTQMGQEVILRCVPISNHLYFYWYRQILGQKVEFLVSFYNNEISEKSEIFDDQFSVERPDGSNFTLKIRSTKLEDSAMYFCASSETTGIRQYFGPGTRLTVL.

This clonotype was counted between two and nine times. The chain links TRBV28 to TRBJ1-2; D is ambiguous. The CDR3 is 13 amino acids. V was pared by 2 bases and J by 5 bases, with 9 bases between. Per the germline V gene, CDR1 is MDHEN and CDR2 is SYDVKM. The CDR3 DNA follows: TGTGCCAGCAGTTTAGTGGGGTTGTATGGCTACACCTTC. Its translation is CASSLVGLYGYTF.

In this sample, this clonotype turned up a few times. CDR3 coding DNA: TGTGCCAGCAGTCTCACAGGGTCGGGCAATCAGCCCCAGCATTTT. It codes for CASSLTGSGNQPQHF. The chain is built from TRBV28 and TRBJ1-5; a possible D gene is TRBD1 (6 bases). The CDR3 totals 15 residues. V lost 5 bases and J 2 bases, leaving 13 bases between the germline ends. CDR1 and CDR2 from the germline V gene are MDHEN and SYDVKM.

This clonotype was counted only a few times. V usage is TRBV27 and J usage is TRBJ2-3; tentatively, D is TRBD2 (6 bases). The CDR3 length is 15 residues. Germline CDR1 is MNHEY and CDR2 is SMNVEV (reference sequence). Between the trimmed V and J ends, which lost 5 bases and 2 bases, there was a span of 14 bases. CDR3 loop: CASSQRRRATDTQYF. CDR3 DNA: TGTGCCAGCAGTCAGCGGCGGAGGGCCACAGATACGCAGTATTTT.

This clonotype was detected many times. The V call is TRBV5-4, the J call TRBJ2-6; D call uncertain. Germline V gene lookup returns CDR1 SGHNT and CDR2 YYREEE (reference sequence). There are 13 residues in the CDR3. V was trimmed by 0 bases and J by 2 bases, leaving 0 bases between them. In nucleotides, the CDR3 is TGTGCCAGCAGCTTGGCTGGGGCCAACGTCCTGACTTTC. Amino acids: CASSLAGANVLTF. Complete variable domain (other parts from reference TRBV5-4 and TRBJ2-6): ETGVTQSPTHLIKTRGQQVTLRCSSQSGHNTVSWYQQALGQGPQFIFQYYREEENGRGNFPPRFSGLQFPNYSSELNVNALELDDSALYLCASSLAGANVLTFGAGSRLTVL.

As DNA, the CDR3 is TGTGCTAGTGGTCTCTACAGGGGACAAGGCACAGATACGCAGTATTTT. Protein sequence: CASGLYRGQGTDTQYF. J is TRBJ2-3 and V is TRBV12-5; 7 bases map to TRBD1. This CDR3 is built from 16 residues. Losses at the gene ends were 5 bases for V and 1 base for J; bases not matched to a gene: 9. In germline, CDR1 is LGHNT, CDR2 FRNRAP.

This clonotype has a handful of counts. The DNA for the CDR3 is TGTGCCAGCAGCTTCGACAGGAACACCGGGGAGCTGTTTTTT. This sequence encodes CASSFDRNTGELFF. The chain is built from TRBV7-9 and TRBJ2-2, with D tentatively TRBD1 (5 bases). The ends were cut back, 3 bases at V and 1 base at J, with 6 bases in the middle. This CDR3 contains 14 residues. Germline assignment: CDR1 SEHNR and CDR2 FQNEAQ (reference sequence).

The chain combines TRBV13 with TRBJ2-6; D might be TRBD2 (6 bases). Trimming took off 5 bases at V and 2 bases at J, with 19 bases between the two ends. This CDR3 comprises 18 residues. CDR1 PRHDT and CDR2 FYEKMQ come from the germline V gene (reference sequence). The CDR3 coding sequence is TGTGCCAGCAGCCTAGTTAGCGGCAAAATCACTGGGGCCAACGTCCTGACTTTC. It translates to CASSLVSGKITGANVLTF.

This clonotype was seen a few times. J is TRBJ2-7 and V is TRBV28; 10 bases match TRBD2. The ends lost 6 bases at V and 5 bases at J; junction bases unmatched: 10. The CDR3 is 15 amino acids. Looked up from germline, CDR1 is MDHEN and CDR2 is SYDVKM. CDR3 in DNA: TGTGCCAGCAGGTCACCAGCGGGAGGGAACCACGAGCAGTACTTC. Translated, it gives CASRSPAGGNHEQYF.

The sample holds a few counts of this clonotype. The rearrangement joins TRBV12-3 or TRBV12-4 to TRBJ2-7, with a tentative D call TRBD2 (7 bases). V lost 0 bases and J 12 bases, leaving 15 bases between the germline ends. The CDR3 is 13 amino acids. The CDR3 DNA reads as TGTGCCAGCAGTTTAGCGCTGGGGGGGCGGTCGTACTTC. It codes for CASSLALGGRSYF.

The chain joins TRBV12-3 or TRBV12-4 to TRBJ2-7, with D uncertain. This CDR3 comprises 13 residues. The germline V and J ends were trimmed by 1 base and 3 bases, with 7 bases remaining between them. CDR3 sequence reads: CASSLVENYEQYF. In DNA, the CDR3 is TGTGCCAGCAGTTTAGTGGAAAACTACGAGCAGTACTTC.

This clonotype was counted between two and nine times. This chain links TRBV29-1 with TRBJ2-5; 9 bases match TRBD2. This CDR3 region has 15 residues. Germline V gives CDR1 SQVTM, CDR2 ANQGSEA. With V trimmed by 7 bases and J by 4 bases, 13 bases remained unmatched. As DNA, the CDR3 is TGCAGCGCTGGATGGGGCGGGAGGGCCACAGAGACCCAGTACTTC. It is translated as CSAGWGGRATETQYF.